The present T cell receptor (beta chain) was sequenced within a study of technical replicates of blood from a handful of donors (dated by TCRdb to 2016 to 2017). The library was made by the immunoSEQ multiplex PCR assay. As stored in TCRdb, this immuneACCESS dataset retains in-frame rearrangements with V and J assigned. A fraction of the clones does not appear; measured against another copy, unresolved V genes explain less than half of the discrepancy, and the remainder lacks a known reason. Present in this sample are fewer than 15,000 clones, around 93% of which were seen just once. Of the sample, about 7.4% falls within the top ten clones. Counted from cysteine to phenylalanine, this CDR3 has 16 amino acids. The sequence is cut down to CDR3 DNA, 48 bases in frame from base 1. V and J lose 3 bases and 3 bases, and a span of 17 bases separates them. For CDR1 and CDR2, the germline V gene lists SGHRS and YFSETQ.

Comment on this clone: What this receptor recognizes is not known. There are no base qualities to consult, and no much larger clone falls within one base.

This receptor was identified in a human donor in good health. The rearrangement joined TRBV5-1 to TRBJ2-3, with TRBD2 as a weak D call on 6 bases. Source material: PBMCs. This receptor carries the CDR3 CASSSLVGSGTDTQYF. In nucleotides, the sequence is TGCGCCAGCAGCTCCCTAGTCGGGAGTGGGACAGATACGCAGTATTTT.